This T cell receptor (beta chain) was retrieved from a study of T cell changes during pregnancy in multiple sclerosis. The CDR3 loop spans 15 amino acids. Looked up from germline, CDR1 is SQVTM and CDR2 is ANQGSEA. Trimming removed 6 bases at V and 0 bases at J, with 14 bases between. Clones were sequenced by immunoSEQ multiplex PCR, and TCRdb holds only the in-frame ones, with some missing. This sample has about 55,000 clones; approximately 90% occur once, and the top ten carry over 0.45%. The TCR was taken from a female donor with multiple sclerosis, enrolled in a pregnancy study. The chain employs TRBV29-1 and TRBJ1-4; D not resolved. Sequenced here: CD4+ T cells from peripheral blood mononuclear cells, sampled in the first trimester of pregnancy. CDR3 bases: TGCAGCGTAATCCCATTCGGTGCAACTAATGAAAAACTGTTTTTT. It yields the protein CSVIPFGATNEKLFF.